This entry concerns a single TCR beta chain. Its antigen is unidentified. From germline, CDR1 is SGHRS and CDR2 YFSETQ. J was trimmed by 3 bases and V by 4 bases; bases with no gene match: 8. This CDR3 is 16 amino acids long. Sequencing used immunoSEQ multiplex PCR; TCRdb keeps in-frame clones, though not all of them. The sample lists 150,000 to 200,000 clones, roughly 94% occurring once. Pooled samples include second doses given at about 4 or 12 weeks. The data stem from a study of T cell responses to AZD1222 COVID-19 vaccine. Study results and limitations: White British ancestry dominated among donors, who included more females, and clonal diversity was possibly underestimated. The peak T cell response came first, and repertoires were sampled only after it. AZD1222 recipients seropositive at baseline numbered only six or seven.

This sequence was found in an adult who received the AZD1222 COVID-19 vaccine. Here the sequenced sample was peripheral blood, taken 28 days after the second AZD1222 dose. The rearrangement links TRBV5-1 to TRBJ2-2; TRBD1 matches 8 bases. The CDR3 region has the DNA TGCGCCAGCAGCCCCCGACAGGGGTCGCACACCGGGGAGCTGTTTTTT. Protein product: CASSPRQGSHTGELFF.